The present T cell receptor beta chain was sequenced within a study of shared clonotypes between healthy human individuals. Overall study: Three CD4 naive, three CD4 memory, two CD8 naive and one CD8 memory plate were used per donor.

This CDR3 region has 16 residues. The germline CDR1 and CDR2 sequences are MNHEY and SMNVEV (reference sequence). The V and J ends lost 3 bases and 2 bases respectively, with 16 bases between them. Naive CD8 cells lacked CD45RO, underwent positive selection for CCR7 and left out terminally differentiated effector memory CD45RA+ cells. Each PCR replicate from the sorted subsets contained about 200 ng DNA, which is 25,000 to 30,000 T cell genomes. Data came from immunoSEQ multiplex PCR; TCRdb stores just in-frame clones and leaves some out. The table lists some 740,000 clones, about 92% of them singletons, with 24% in the top ten. To note about this clone: Its antigen is unknown.

Study-level findings and limits: Generation probabilities of non-shared clonotypes were lower (relative to those shared by all four donors).

The sequenced sample consisted of naive CD8+ T cells sorted from blood. The V gene is TRBV27, the J gene TRBJ1-2; possible D gene TRBD1, 6 bases. This clonotype was obtained from a man aged 25 to 40 in good health. The CDR3 protein is CASSFSSGEENYGYTF. CDR3 DNA sequence: TGTGCCAGCAGTTTCTCTTCAGGGGAGGAGAACTATGGCTACACCTTC.